This T cell receptor beta chain was captured by sequencing in a study of shared T cell receptors in the human thymus. The method was immunoSEQ multiplex PCR; TCRdb's version includes in-frame clones alone and lacks a portion of them. The sample holds 450,000 to 650,000 clones, about four fifths seen once. The ends were cut back, 0 bases at V and 0 bases at J, with 15 bases in the middle. The CDR3 covers 17 residues. Germline-derived CDR1 and CDR2 are SGHTA and FQGNSA. These data were likewise used in another study, on human thymus T cells. That report notes: Resections were taken during corrective heart surgery, and the thymus tissue came from these. Unrelated individuals reportedly shared highly overlapping thymic TCR repertoires.

Material: thymocytes. This receptor was taken from a boy younger than two with a congenital heart defect. This chain joins TRBV7-2 and TRBJ2-7, with D perhaps TRBD2 (6 bases). CDR3 in amino acids: CASSLAGFSGSSYEQYF. The CDR3 region has the DNA TGTGCCAGCAGCTTAGCCGGTTTTAGCGGTTCCTCCTACGAGCAGTACTTC.